The next 12 T cell receptor beta chains were all read from a single sample in a study of shared T cell receptors in the human thymus. Only in-frame clones appear in the TCRdb table, and some are missing; sequencing was by immunoSEQ multiplex PCR. The table lists hundreds of thousands of clones, more than 75% of them singletons. These data also formed part of another study, on human thymus T cells.

Sample: thymocytes. The receptor source for this set is a boy less than two years old with a congenital heart defect.

The rearrangement joins TRBV10-3 to TRBJ1-1; no firm D call. Germline lookup yields CDR1 ENHRY and CDR2 SYGVKD. Trimming pared 0 bases from V and 1 base from J, leaving 9 bases between. CDR3 size: 15 residues. This chain's CDR3 is CAISESAGRNTEAFF. CDR3 DNA: TGTGCCATCAGTGAGTCAGCAGGCCGGAACACTGAAGCTTTCTTT.

For the CDR3, the DNA is TGTGCCAGCAGCTCACTAGCGGGAGTTGGCAAAAACATTCAGTACTTC. Translating it yields CASSSLAGVGKNIQYF. The chain carries TRBV7-2 and TRBJ2-4, with 11 bases that match TRBD2. Germline CDR1 is SGHTA and CDR2 is FQGNSA. The CDR3 is 16 residues long. V lost 4 bases to trimming and J lost 3 bases; unmatched junction nucleotides: 5. Complete variable domain (other parts from reference TRBV7-2 and TRBJ2-4): GAGVSQSPSNKVTEKGKDVELRCDPISGHTALYWYRQSLGQGLEFLIYFQGNSAPDKSGLPSDRFSAERTGGSVSTLTIQRTQQEDSAVYLCASSSLAGVGKNIQYFGAGTRLSVL.

The DNA of the CDR3 is TGTGCCAGCAGCTTAGATTTGGCAGGGAACCAAGAGACCCAGTACTTC. This codes for CASSLDLAGNQETQYF. The chain uses TRBV11-2 and TRBJ2-5; D possibly corresponds to TRBD1 (5 bases). Germline CDR1 SGHAT, CDR2 FQNNGV. CDR3 size: 16 residues. V shed 0 bases and J shed 0 bases, with 11 bases lying between them.

This clone was detected only once. The J gene is TRBJ2-6, the V gene TRBV5-1, with 8 bases that match TRBD1. Germline V lookup: CDR1 SGHRS, CDR2 YFSETQ. V dropped 1 base and J dropped 0; count of bases not matched to a gene: 3. The CDR3 covers 17 residues. CDR3 nucleotide sequence: TGCGCCAGCAGCTTGCAGGGGGCACTCTCTGGGGCCAACGTCCTGACTTTC. Amino acid sequence: CASSLQGALSGANVLTF.

The V call is TRBV16, the J call TRBJ1-5, with 7 bases matching TRBD1. Per germline, CDR1 KGHSY and CDR2 FQNENV. The CDR3 sequence is 20 residues long. J gave up 5 bases and V 4 bases, and 23 bases lay outside the gene matches. The CDR3 is CASSRLTPGQPFWRDQPQHF. For the CDR3, the DNA is TGTGCCAGCAGCCGATTAACGCCGGGACAGCCCTTCTGGAGGGATCAGCCCCAGCATTTT.

This rearrangement joins TRBV29-1 to TRBJ2-3, with 11 nucleotides matching TRBD1. Trimming at V came to 2 bases and at J to 5 bases, leaving 9 bases not matched to a gene. CDR1 and CDR2 from the germline V gene are SQVTM and ANQGSEA. This CDR3 has 16 amino acids. The CDR3 nucleotides read TGCAGCGTTGAACCTACCGGACAGGGGGCTCGAGATACGCAGTATTTT. This gives the protein CSVEPTGQGARDTQYF.

This clone was detected only once. This rearrangement joins TRBV5-8 to TRBJ2-5; 10 bases are shared with TRBD2. V trimming: 7 bases; J trimming: 6 bases; junction bases outside the gene matches: 9. CDR1 and CDR2 (germline): SGHTS, YDEGEE. The CDR3 runs to 14 residues. CDR3 DNA sequence: TGTGCCAGCGTCAGGGCTAGCGGGAGAAAGACCCAGTACTTC. The encoded protein is CASVRASGRKTQYF.

The chain recombines TRBV5-1 with TRBJ2-7, with 11 bases aligning to TRBD2. In germline, CDR1 is SGHRS, CDR2 YFSETQ. CDR3 length: 15 amino acids. Trimming removed 5 bases from V and 3 bases from J; junction bases left unmatched: 7. The CDR3, as DNA: TGCGCCAGCAGGGGGTTAGCGGGAGGGAGCTACGAGCAGTACTTC. Protein: CASRGLAGGSYEQYF.

The rearrangement uses TRBV30 and TRBJ2-2, with TRBD2 matching 8 bases. Trimming took 2 bases from V and 2 from J; bases not matched to a gene: 13. In germline, CDR1 is GTSNPN, CDR2 SVGIG (reference sequence). The CDR3 has 18 amino acids. For the CDR3, the DNA is TGTGCCTGGAGTTGGATGGGGCTAGCGGGTGATAACACCGGGGAGCTGTTTTTT. Protein: CAWSWMGLAGDNTGELFF. The whole variable domain, filled in from reference TRBV30 and TRBJ2-2, reads SQTIHQWPATLVQPVGSPLSLECTVEGTSNPNLYWYRQAAGRGLQLLFYSVGIGQISSEVPQNLSASRPQDRQFILSSKKLLLSDSGFYLCAWSWMGLAGDNTGELFFGEGSRLTVL.

This chain links TRBV19 with TRBJ1-2; a weak D match, TRBD1 (5 bases). The CDR3 runs to 15 residues. Trimming took 1 base from V and 4 from J, leaving 13 bases between them. Germline values: CDR1 LNHDA, CDR2 SQIVND (reference sequence). CDR3 in DNA: TGTGCCAGTAGTATAGGGGGGGAAGACAGCTATGGCTACACCTTC. Amino acids: CASSIGGEDSYGYTF.

The chain has TRBV2 and TRBJ2-5, with TRBD2 matching over 8 bases. The CDR3 is 17 residues long. Trimming cost V 7 bases and J 4 bases; bases outside gene matches: 17. From germline, CDR1 is SNHLY and CDR2 FYNNEI. As DNA, the CDR3 is TGTGCCAGCACAATTCCTTCGATTAGCGGGATCGTAGAGACCCAGTACTTC. This sequence encodes CASTIPSISGIVETQYF.

This rearrangement joins TRBV27 to TRBJ2-7; 7 nucleotides match TRBD2. V shed 0 bases, J shed 3 bases, and the junction held 8 bases outside the gene matches. The CDR3 loop spans 16 amino acids. Germline V CDR1 and CDR2: MNHEY, SMNVEV (reference sequence). CDR3 region: CASSLSAVAGIYEQYF. CDR3 DNA sequence: TGTGCCAGCAGTTTATCGGCGGTAGCGGGCATCTACGAGCAGTACTTC.